The clone carrying this T cell receptor beta chain was seen a handful of times. The entry originates in a study of T-cell memory formation after mild COVID-19. In germline, CDR1 is LGHNA, CDR2 YNFKEQ. V lost 0 bases and J 7 bases, leaving 12 bases between the germline ends. The CDR3 runs 15 residues. TCRdb redid the calling of the 5' RACE reads with MiXCR, one entry per CDR3 protein. The repertoire has 550,000 to 700,000 distinct CDR3 sequences, 17% of them found once; the top ten carry 8.1%. Sequenced input: PBMCs or a T cell subset sorted from them (not recorded which). The TCR comes from an adult woman who had mild COVID-19 (a few samples of this study predate the infection). Cell type and time point are not known. The V gene is TRBV4-2, the J gene TRBJ2-2, with D unclear. The CDR3 sequence is CASSQDPLVGGELFF. The CDR3 coding sequence is TGTGCCAGCAGCCAAGATCCCCTAGTAGGCGGGGAGCTGTTTTTT.